One sample yielded the 14 T cell receptor beta chains listed below, sequenced in a study of regulatory T cells in long-lasting Graves disease. Time point noted: newly diagnosed GD, antithyroid drugs for less than 3 months. After RNA was extracted from PBMCs, the TCR library was made from it. Arm-PCR with iRepertoire HTBI primers amplified the CDR3 regions for these TCR beta libraries. TCRdb independently ran MiXCR on the multiplex PCR reads; one entry per CDR3 protein. The sample includes more than 450,000 distinct CDR3 sequences, about a sixth of them seen just once. These data also formed part of another study, on T cells in Graves' hyperthyroidism and ophthalmopathy.

This material consisted of peripheral blood mononuclear cells (PBMCs), taken at new diagnosis, from a patient treated with antithyroid drugs. The receptor source for this set is a man in his forties with Graves disease.

This clonotype has ten or more counts. The CDR3 loop is CASSLAQTYEQYF. Written as DNA, the CDR3 is TGCGCCAGCAGCTTGGCACAAACCTACGAGCAGTACTTC. J is TRBJ2-7 and V is TRBV5-1; no definite D call. The CDR3 spans 13 residues. Trimming removed 0 bases at V and 2 bases at J, with 6 bases between. The V gene's germline CDR1 is SGHRS and CDR2 YFSETQ.

The J gene is TRBJ2-7, the V gene TRBV7-3, with 10 bases lining up with TRBD2. The trim removed 4 bases at V and 2 bases at J, leaving 8 bases unmatched. CDR3 length: 16 residues. CDR1 SGHTA and CDR2 FQGTGA come from the germline V gene. CDR3 loop: CASSSRSGTSAYEQYF. CDR3 coding DNA: TGTGCCAGCAGCTCGCGATCCGGGACTAGCGCCTACGAGCAGTACTTC.

With regard to this clonotype: Just one base apart from a much larger clone, this may be a read error. The chain employs TRBV2 and TRBJ2-1; 7 nucleotides match TRBD2. CDR3 size: 17 residues. The germline gives CDR1 SNHLY, CDR2 FYNNEI. The trim removed 5 bases at V and 9 bases at J, leaving 19 bases unmatched. The CDR3 DNA reads as TGTGCCAGCAGTCACACCGGGACTACCTTCCCCACCTGTGAGCAGTTCTTC. Its translation: CASSHTGTTFPTCEQFF. Full variable domain (outside the CDR3, taken from reference TRBV2 and TRBJ2-1): EPEVTQTPSHQVTQMGQEVILRCVPISNHLYFYWYRQILGQKVEFLVSFYNNEISEKSEIFDDQFSVERPDGSNFTLKIRSTKLEDSAMYFCASSHTGTTFPTCEQFFGPGTRLTVL.

This clonotype was counted at least ten times. Here the CDR3 DNA reads TGCGCCAGCAGCCGTGGGGCAGGGGCATACAATGAGCAGTTCTTC. This sequence encodes CASSRGAGAYNEQFF. The chain has TRBV5-1 and TRBJ2-1, with D perhaps TRBD1 (6 bases). V lost 4 bases and J lost 4, with 15 bases in between. CDR3 length equals 15 residues. The germline V gene encodes CDR1 SGHRS and CDR2 YFSETQ.

This clonotype was counted ten times or more. The chain recombines TRBV6-1 with TRBJ1-1; D is ambiguous. Germline-derived CDR1 and CDR2 are MNHNS and SASEGT. The CDR3 spans 14 residues. V was clipped by 3 bases and J by 1 base, with 9 bases between them. CDR3 in DNA: TGTGCCAGCAGTGAGTCCACAAGGAACACTGAAGCTTTCTTT. Protein product: CASSESTRNTEAFF.

This clonotype was seen a few times. A much bigger clone sits one base away, suggesting this may be a read error. The V and J genes are TRBV28 and TRBJ2-7; D not resolved. V was shortened by 8 bases and J by 6 bases, with 14 bases between the two germline ends. The CDR3 length is 12 residues. Germline values: CDR1 MDHEN, CDR2 SYDVKM. CDR3 sequence reads: CASELPVGEQYF. CDR3 nucleotide sequence: TGTGCCAGCGAGCTCCCGGTAGGCGAGCAGTACTTC.

In its sample, this clonotype was seen a few times. This chain connects TRBV28 to TRBJ2-7, with D perhaps TRBD2 (6 bases). This CDR3 spans 14 amino acids. V was trimmed by 2 bases and J by 4 bases, leaving 12 bases between them. The germline CDR1 and CDR2 sequences are MDHEN and SYDVKM. In nucleotides, the CDR3 is TGTGCCAGCAGTTTAACCAGCGGGCTGTACGAGCAGTACTTC. Encoded protein: CASSLTSGLYEQYF.

This clonotype was recorded many times. V gene TRBV12-3 or TRBV12-4 combines with J gene TRBJ2-2, with D perhaps matching TRBD1 (6 bases). V lost 6 bases and J 0 bases, leaving 17 bases between the germline ends. The CDR3 is made up of 17 amino acids. CDR3 coding DNA: TGTGCCAGCAGCTCACGGACCGGGACACCGAACACCGGGGAGCTGTTTTTT. Its protein product is CASSSRTGTPNTGELFF.

There are a few counts of this clonotype. The J gene is TRBJ1-1, the V gene TRBV4-2; D unclear. The ends were cut back, 1 base at V and 4 bases at J, with 10 bases in the middle. CDR1 is LGHNA and CDR2 is YNFKEQ in the germline V gene. CDR3 length equals 14 residues. The CDR3 loop reads CASSQVWDGTEAFF. The CDR3 DNA follows: TGTGCCAGCAGCCAAGTATGGGATGGCACTGAAGCTTTCTTT.

This clonotype came up a few times. The rearrangement links TRBV6-1 to TRBJ1-5; D might be TRBD1 (5 bases). The CDR3 runs 15 residues. Germline V gene sequence: CDR1 MNHNS, CDR2 SASEGT. The ends were cut back, 6 bases at V and 0 bases at J, with 12 bases in the middle. CDR3 amino acids: CASRMGVTSNQPQHF. CDR3 nucleotides: TGTGCCAGCAGGATGGGGGTTACTAGCAATCAGCCCCAGCATTTT.

In this sample, this clonotype turned up many times. The rearrangement joins TRBV5-1 to TRBJ2-1; D remains ambiguous. CDR1 and CDR2 (germline): SGHRS, YFSETQ. Trimming shortened V by 0 bases and J by 3 bases, and 10 bases separated the two germline ends. The CDR3 runs 15 residues. CDR3: CASSLDGADYNEQFF. The CDR3 DNA sequence: TGCGCCAGCAGCTTGGATGGAGCAGACTACAATGAGCAGTTCTTC.

The V call is TRBV7-2, the J call TRBJ1-1; D is perhaps TRBD1 (5 bases). The CDR3 runs to 13 residues. Germline-derived CDR1 and CDR2 are SGHTA and FQGNSA. Trimming cost V 3 bases and J 5 bases, with 10 bases left between them. The CDR3 spells CASSLSGTTEAFF. The CDR3 DNA is TGTGCCAGCAGCTTGTCGGGGACTACTGAAGCTTTCTTT.

V gene TRBV20-1 combines with J gene TRBJ2-3; D perhaps matches TRBD2 (6 bases). Trimming cost V 6 bases and J 6 bases, with 13 bases left between them. The CDR3 is 12 residues long. The germline V gene has CDR1 DFQATT and CDR2 SNEGSKA (reference sequence). CDR3 DNA: TGCAGTGCGGCGGGGACCCCCGATACGCAGTATTTT. Its protein product is CSAAGTPDTQYF.

J is TRBJ1-4 and V is TRBV6-5, with a possible D match to TRBD1 (5 bases). From germline, CDR1 is MNHEY and CDR2 SVGAGI. The CDR3 has 14 residues. V lost 0 bases and J lost 8, with 10 bases in between. CDR3 residues: CASSYSAGREKLFF. The DNA of the CDR3 is TGTGCCAGCAGTTACTCGGCAGGGAGGGAAAAACTGTTTTTT.